This T cell receptor (beta chain) derives from a study of blood T cell repertoires in COVID-19. Study as a whole: Sites in the United States, Italy and Spain provided acute and convalescent COVID-19 samples.

In the authors' workflow: From reference gene primer amplification, estimates of nucleated cell counts were derived. TCRdb's table, derived via immunoSEQ multiplex PCR, lists solely in-frame clones and lacks some. That table furnishes V, J and clone size, whereas the DNA furnished D and trimming. The sample shows 200,000 to 300,000 clones, 85% to 90% of them seen only once. Per germline, CDR1 MRHNA and CDR2 SNTAGT. The CDR3 covers 13 residues. J gave up 5 bases and V 4 bases, and 3 bases lay outside the gene matches. V is TRBV6-4 and J is TRBJ2-5; 8 bases map to TRBD1. The TCR sequence derives from a woman aged 40 to 49 with acute or convalescent COVID-19. The specimen sequenced was peripheral blood. CDR3 nucleotide sequence: TGTGCCAGCAGTGGTAACAGGGGGGAGACCCAGTACTTC. It yields the protein CASSGNRGETQYF.